The rows below give T cell receptor beta chains drawn from one sample of a study of shared clonotypes between healthy human individuals. Sequencing was performed with immunoSEQ multiplex PCR; in TCRdb, only in-frame clones are kept and a portion is missing. Of 1,400,000 or so clones in the sample, 97% to 99% are singletons; the top ten hold 0.36%. Sequencing was performed on naive CD4+ T cells sorted from blood. The receptors here all came from a man younger than 45 in good health. The CDR3 runs from the conserved cysteine through the conserved F or W. The order of the fields is CDR3 length, V gene, J gene, clone size, D gene, CDR3 protein, CDR3 DNA. A D gene is named only where the DNA matches it firmly. Clone sizes are given selectively: once, few, many, or a class where the clone is expanded.

15	TRBV9	TRBJ2-7	NA	NA	CASSSPSGTGYEQYF	TGTGCCAGCAGCTCCCCTAGCGGGACAGGCTACGAGCAGTACTTC
14	TRBV7-6	TRBJ2-2	NA	TRBD2	CASRKAGEAGELFF	TGTGCCAGCAGGAAGGCGGGAGAGGCCGGGGAGCTGTTTTTT
13	TRBV5-1	TRBJ2-1	NA	NA	CASSFRVGNEQFF	TGCGCCAGCAGCTTCCGGGTGGGGAATGAGCAGTTCTTC
17	TRBV12-5	TRBJ2-1	once	NA	CASGKTGSASSYNEQFF	TGTGCTAGTGGTAAAACCGGATCGGCAAGCTCCTACAATGAGCAGTTCTTC
16	TRBV2	TRBJ1-5	NA	TRBD1	CASSAKPGGASQPQHF	TGTGCCAGCAGTGCTAAGCCAGGGGGCGCGAGCCAGCCCCAGCATTTT
17	TRBV7-9	TRBJ2-1	NA	TRBD2	CASSLGQGLAEYNEQFF	TGTGCCAGCAGCTTGGGGCAAGGACTAGCGGAGTACAATGAGCAGTTCTTC
13	TRBV4-3	TRBJ1-2	NA	NA	CASSQWTHQGYTF	TGCGCCAGCAGCCAGTGGACCCACCAGGGCTACACCTTC
16	TRBV5-4	TRBJ1-3	NA	NA	CASSLPGLSSGNTIYF	TGTGCCAGCAGCTTGCCGGGACTCAGCTCTGGAAACACCATATATTTT
16	TRBV30	TRBJ1-2	NA	NA	CAWSWLEPRANYGYTF	TGTGCCTGGAGTTGGTTGGAGCCCAGAGCTAACTATGGCTACACCTTC
17	TRBV5-1	TRBJ1-2	NA	NA	CASSSARGGIANYGYTF	TGCGCCAGCAGCTCCGCCAGGGGAGGGATAGCTAACTATGGCTACACCTTC
15	TRBV5-1	TRBJ2-5	NA	NA	CASSLAESGKETQYF	TGCGCCAGCAGCTTGGCCGAATCAGGGAAAGAGACCCAGTACTTC
15	TRBV27	TRBJ2-1	NA	TRBD2	CASKRREGNGNEQFF	TGTGCCAGCAAGAGGCGGGAGGGTAATGGTAATGAGCAGTTCTTC
17	TRBV11-2	TRBJ2-1	NA	TRBD2	CASSLRWREGRYNEQFF	TGTGCCAGCAGCTTACGGTGGCGGGAGGGCCGCTACAATGAGCAGTTCTTC
12	TRBV28	TRBJ2-7	NA	NA	CASSQVTYEQYF	TGTGCCAGCAGTCAGGTAACCTACGAGCAGTACTTC
15	TRBV5-1	TRBJ2-1	NA	NA	CASSTGSSSYNEQFF	TGCGCCAGCAGCACCGGGAGTAGCTCCTACAATGAGCAGTTCTTC
14	TRBV5-4	TRBJ2-5	NA	NA	CASSATGPRETQYF	TGTGCCAGCAGCGCAACAGGGCCTCGGGAGACCCAGTACTTC
13	TRBV6-1	TRBJ2-4	NA	TRBD2	CASSEEGGFIQYF	TGTGCCAGCAGTGAGGAGGGAGGGTTCATTCAGTACTTC
15	TRBV9	TRBJ2-3	NA	TRBD2	CASCLGGSWTDTQYF	TGTGCCAGCTGCCTTGGCGGGAGTTGGACAGATACGCAGTATTTT
16	TRBV18	TRBJ2-5	NA	TRBD2	CASSPLSGRSEETQYF	TGTGCCAGCTCACCACTTTCCGGGAGGTCCGAAGAGACCCAGTACTTC
19	TRBV7-2	TRBJ1-1	NA	TRBD1	CASSLVSPGTGNLNTEAFF	TGTGCCAGCAGCTTAGTTTCCCCCGGGACAGGGAATTTGAACACTGAAGCTTTCTTT
15	TRBV5-1	TRBJ2-5	NA	TRBD2	CASSYVGTRQETQYF	TGCGCCAGCAGCTACGTGGGGACTAGACAAGAGACCCAGTACTTC
16	TRBV9	TRBJ2-1	NA	NA	CASSVALRPSNNEQFF	TGTGCCAGCAGCGTAGCATTGCGGCCTAGTAACAATGAGCAGTTCTTC
15	TRBV27	TRBJ2-1	NA	NA	CASSFARNEYNEQFF	TGTGCCAGCAGTTTTGCTAGAAACGAATACAATGAGCAGTTCTTC
14	TRBV15	TRBJ2-2	NA	NA	CATGRGRDTGELFF	TGTGCCACCGGGCGCGGCCGGGACACCGGGGAGCTGTTTTTT
13	TRBV18	TRBJ1-1	NA	NA	CASSLDMNTEAFF	TGTGCCAGCTCACTGGATATGAACACTGAAGCTTTCTTT
16	TRBV15	TRBJ2-5	NA	TRBD1	CATSGQDSREAGTQYF	TGTGCCACCAGCGGACAGGACAGTCGGGAAGCAGGGACCCAGTACTTC
15	TRBV14	TRBJ2-3	NA	TRBD2	CASSRTSGRAVTQYF	TGTGCCAGCAGCCGTACTAGCGGGAGGGCCGTTACGCAGTATTTT
14	TRBV28	TRBJ2-7	NA	NA	CASNGRATIYEQYF	TGTGCCAGCAACGGCAGAGCCACGATCTACGAGCAGTACTTC
19	TRBV6-1	TRBJ2-1	NA	TRBD2	CASSEFPTPLAGVFNEQFF	TGTGCCAGCAGTGAATTCCCGACCCCACTAGCGGGAGTGTTCAATGAGCAGTTCTTC
14	TRBV19	TRBJ2-7	NA	NA	CASSISGPSYEQYF	TGTGCCAGTAGTATTTCAGGACCTTCCTACGAGCAGTACTTC
15	TRBV29-1	TRBJ2-7	once	TRBD2	CSVATLAGGPDEQYF	TGCAGCGTCGCGACCCTAGCGGGAGGGCCGGACGAGCAGTACTTC
15	TRBV5-1	TRBJ2-3	NA	NA	CASSLDGTSADTQYF	TGCGCCAGCAGCTTGGATGGGACTTCCGCAGATACGCAGTATTTT
14	TRBV4-1	TRBJ1-2	NA	NA	CASSQPRGGDGYTF	TGCGCCAGCAGCCAGCCCCGGGGGGGGGATGGCTACACCTTC
16	TRBV9	TRBJ2-1	NA	TRBD2	CASSVSVAGVSNEQFF	TGTGCCAGCAGCGTAAGTGTCGCGGGAGTGAGTAATGAGCAGTTCTTC
15	TRBV5-1	TRBJ1-3	once	TRBD1	CASSLAGQGRNTIYF	TGCGCCAGCAGCTTGGCCGGACAGGGGAGAAACACCATATATTTT
18	TRBV11-2	TRBJ2-2	NA	NA	CASSLDRGRLANTGELFF	TGTGCCAGCAGCTTAGATCGGGGACGATTGGCGAACACCGGGGAGCTGTTTTTT
15	TRBV9	TRBJ2-2	NA	NA	CASSGGTANTGELFF	TGTGCCAGCAGCGGCGGGACAGCGAACACCGGGGAGCTGTTTTTT
13	TRBV30	TRBJ1-2	NA	TRBD1	CAWSKDRGGGYTF	TGTGCCTGGAGTAAGGACAGGGGCGGGGGCTACACCTTC
14	TRBV29-1	TRBJ1-1	NA	NA	CSVVVSRVNTEAFF	TGCAGCGTTGTTGTCAGCCGAGTGAACACTGAAGCTTTCTTT
14	TRBV27	TRBJ2-7	NA	NA	CASSLGPRTYEQYF	TGTGCCAGCAGTTTAGGCCCCAGAACCTACGAGCAGTACTTC
16	TRBV5-1	TRBJ2-1	NA	TRBD1	CASSLTGTGIIGEQFF	TGCGCCAGCAGCTTAACCGGGACAGGGATAATTGGTGAGCAGTTCTTC